This T cell receptor beta chain was sequenced for a study of T cell responses to AZD1222 COVID-19 vaccine. The overall study: Analyses pooled second doses at about 4 or about 12 weeks. Whole-study results and caveats: The sample set comprised mostly white British donors with more females, and clonal diversity was possibly underestimated. Vaccine-associated CD4 TCRs spanned spike, dominant at 160-218 and 743-854.

The protocol was immunoSEQ multiplex PCR, while the TCRdb copy is restricted to in-frame clones and leaves out a portion. The data show about 160,000 clones, with 91% seen just once and approximately 2% held by the top ten. Remarks on this clone: What it recognizes is unknown.

The CDR3 is made up of 14 amino acids. Germline loops: CDR1 LGHNA, CDR2 YSLEER. V lost 0 bases to trimming and J lost 2 bases, with 6 bases between them. The sample was peripheral blood, taken on day 0 of AZD1222 vaccination. This chain joins TRBV4-3 and TRBJ2-3, with no clear D. The source of this sequence is an adult in good health. CDR3 in amino acids: CASSQDINTDTQYF. The DNA for the CDR3 is TGCGCCAGCAGCCAAGACATCAACACAGATACGCAGTATTTT.